Sequencing of this T cell receptor beta chain was carried out in a study of identifying expanded T cells in peripheral blood. Here immunoSEQ multiplex PCR was the method, and the copy in TCRdb shows in-frame clones only, minus some. This sample has roughly 75,000 clones; roughly 90% occur once, and the top ten carry under 3.5%. The germline V gene encodes CDR1 SGHVS and CDR2 FQNEAQ. The ends were cut back, 2 bases at V and 6 bases at J, with 11 bases in the middle. The CDR3 is made up of 13 amino acids. The sequenced sample consisted of blood. The chain employs TRBV7-8 and TRBJ2-7; no definite D call. The clonotype comes from a person aged 18-70 years in good health. CDR3 loop: CASSLSHVGEQYF. Written as DNA, the CDR3 is TGTGCCAGCAGCTTATCCCATGTGGGCGAGCAGTACTTC.